Sequencing of this T cell receptor (beta chain) was carried out in a study of shared T cell receptors in the human thymus. Sequencing was performed with immunoSEQ multiplex PCR; in TCRdb, only in-frame clones are kept and a portion is missing. The sample comprises 500,000 to 550,000 clones, approximately 80% of which are singletons, and approximately 0.013% rests with the top ten. This CDR3 spans 13 amino acids. Trimming cost V 1 base and J 2 bases, with 6 bases left between them. The germline gives CDR1 SGHVS, CDR2 FQNEAQ. These data were also reused for a study on human thymus T cells. That source notes: Thymus pieces cut out during corrective heart surgery were the tissue that was used. Apparent bias marked the V and J gene usage of thymic and blood repertoires. Related research found strongly overlapping thymic repertoires in unrelated individuals.

The chain employs TRBV7-8 and TRBJ2-7; D may be TRBD2 (5 bases). The sample taken for sequencing was thymocytes. The sequence derives from a boy under two years old with a congenital heart defect. CDR3 loop: CASSLDGTYEQYF. The CDR3 nucleotides are TGTGCCAGCAGCTTAGACGGGACCTACGAGCAGTACTTC. Full variable domain (rest looked up from reference TRBV7-8 and TRBJ2-7): GAGVSQSPRYKVAKRGQDVALRCDPISGHVSLFWYQQALGQGPEFLTYFQNEAQLDKSGLPSDRFFAERPEGSVSTLKIQRTQQEDSAVYLCASSLDGTYEQYFGPGTRLTVT.